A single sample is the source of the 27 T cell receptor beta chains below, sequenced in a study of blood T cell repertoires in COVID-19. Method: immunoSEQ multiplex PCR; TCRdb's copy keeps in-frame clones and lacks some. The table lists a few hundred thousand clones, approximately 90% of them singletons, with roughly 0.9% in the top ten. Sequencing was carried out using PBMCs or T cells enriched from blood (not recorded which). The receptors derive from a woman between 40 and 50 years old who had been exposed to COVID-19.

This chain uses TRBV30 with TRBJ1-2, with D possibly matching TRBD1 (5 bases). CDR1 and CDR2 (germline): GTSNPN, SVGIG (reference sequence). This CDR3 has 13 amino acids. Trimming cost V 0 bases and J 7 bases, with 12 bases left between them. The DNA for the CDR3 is TGTGCCTGGAGTGTCTACGCCGGGGGTGGCTACACCTTC. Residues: CAWSVYAGGGYTF.

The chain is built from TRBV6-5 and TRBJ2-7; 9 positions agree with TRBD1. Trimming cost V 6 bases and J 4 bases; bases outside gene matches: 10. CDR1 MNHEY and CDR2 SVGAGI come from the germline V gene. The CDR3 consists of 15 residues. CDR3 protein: CASSGFTGGRYEQYF. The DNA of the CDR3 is TGTGCCAGCAGCGGATTTACAGGGGGCAGGTACGAGCAGTACTTC.

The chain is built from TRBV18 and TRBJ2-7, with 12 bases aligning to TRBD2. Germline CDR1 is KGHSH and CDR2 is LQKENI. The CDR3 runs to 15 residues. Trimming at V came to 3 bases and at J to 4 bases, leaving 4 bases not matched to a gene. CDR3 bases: TGTGCCAGCTCACCTCGGACTAGCGGGATTTACGAGCAGTACTTC. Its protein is CASSPRTSGIYEQYF. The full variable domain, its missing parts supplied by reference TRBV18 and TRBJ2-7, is NAGVMQNPRHLVRRRGQEARLRCSPMKGHSHVYWYRQLPEEGLKFMVYLQKENIIDESGMPKERFSAEFPKEGPSILRIQQVVRGDSAAYFCASSPRTSGIYEQYFGPGTRLTVT.

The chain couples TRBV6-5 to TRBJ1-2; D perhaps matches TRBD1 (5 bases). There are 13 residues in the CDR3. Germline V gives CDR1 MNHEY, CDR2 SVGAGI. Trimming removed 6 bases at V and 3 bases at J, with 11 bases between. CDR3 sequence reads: CASRRQKDYGYTF. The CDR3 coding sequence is TGTGCCAGCAGGCGACAGAAAGACTATGGCTACACCTTC.

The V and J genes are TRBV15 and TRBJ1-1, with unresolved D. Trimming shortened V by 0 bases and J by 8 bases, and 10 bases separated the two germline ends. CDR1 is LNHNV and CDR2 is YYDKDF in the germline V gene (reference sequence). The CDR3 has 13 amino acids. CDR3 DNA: TGTGCCACCAGCAGAGACCCGGAGGAGGAAGCTTTCTTT. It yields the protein CATSRDPEEEAFF.

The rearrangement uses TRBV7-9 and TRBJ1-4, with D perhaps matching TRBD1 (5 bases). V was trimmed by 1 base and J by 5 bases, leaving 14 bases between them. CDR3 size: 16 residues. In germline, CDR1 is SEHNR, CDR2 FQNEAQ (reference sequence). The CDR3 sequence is CASSLGGARENEKLFF. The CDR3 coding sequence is TGTGCCAGCAGCTTAGGCGGAGCCAGGGAAAATGAAAAACTGTTTTTT.

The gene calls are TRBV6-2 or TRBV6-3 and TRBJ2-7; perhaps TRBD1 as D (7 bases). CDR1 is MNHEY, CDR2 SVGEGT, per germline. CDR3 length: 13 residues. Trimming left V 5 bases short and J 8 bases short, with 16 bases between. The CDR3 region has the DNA TGTGCCAGCAGTCGCGGGACAGTTAATAAGCAGTACTTC. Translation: CASSRGTVNKQYF.

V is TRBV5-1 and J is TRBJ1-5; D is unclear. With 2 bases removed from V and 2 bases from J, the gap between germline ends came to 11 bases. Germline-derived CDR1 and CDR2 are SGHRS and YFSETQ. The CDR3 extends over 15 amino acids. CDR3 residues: CASSLGLGGNQPQHF. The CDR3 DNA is TGCGCCAGCAGCTTAGGTCTGGGAGGCAATCAGCCCCAGCATTTT. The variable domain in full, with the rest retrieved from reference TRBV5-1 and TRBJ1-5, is KAGVTQTPRYLIKTRGQQVTLSCSPISGHRSVSWYQQTPGQGLQFLFEYFSETQRNKGNFPGRFSGRQFSNSRSEMNVSTLELGDSALYLCASSLGLGGNQPQHFGDGTRLSIL.

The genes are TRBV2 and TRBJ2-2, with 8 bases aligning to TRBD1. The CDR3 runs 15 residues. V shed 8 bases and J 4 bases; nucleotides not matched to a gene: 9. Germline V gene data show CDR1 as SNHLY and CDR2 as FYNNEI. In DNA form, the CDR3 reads TGTGCCAGCCAACCGGACAGGGCTGGCACCGGGGAGCTGTTTTTT. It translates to CASQPDRAGTGELFF.

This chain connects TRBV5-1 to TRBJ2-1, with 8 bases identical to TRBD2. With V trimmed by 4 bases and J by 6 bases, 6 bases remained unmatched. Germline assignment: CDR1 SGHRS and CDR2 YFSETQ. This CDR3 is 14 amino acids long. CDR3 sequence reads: CASSGGTSGNEQFF. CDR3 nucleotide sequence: TGCGCCAGCAGCGGCGGGACTAGTGGCAATGAGCAGTTCTTC. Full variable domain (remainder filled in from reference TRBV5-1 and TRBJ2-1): KAGVTQTPRYLIKTRGQQVTLSCSPISGHRSVSWYQQTPGQGLQFLFEYFSETQRNKGNFPGRFSGRQFSNSRSEMNVSTLELGDSALYLCASSGGTSGNEQFFGPGTRLTVL.

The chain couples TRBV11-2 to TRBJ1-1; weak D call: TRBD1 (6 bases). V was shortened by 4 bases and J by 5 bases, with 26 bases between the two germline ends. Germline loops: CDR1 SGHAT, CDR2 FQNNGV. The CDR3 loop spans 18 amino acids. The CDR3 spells CASSSSSRGALVRTEAFF. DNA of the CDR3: TGTGCCAGCAGCTCCTCCAGCCGGGGGGCGCTGGTTCGGACTGAAGCTTTCTTT.

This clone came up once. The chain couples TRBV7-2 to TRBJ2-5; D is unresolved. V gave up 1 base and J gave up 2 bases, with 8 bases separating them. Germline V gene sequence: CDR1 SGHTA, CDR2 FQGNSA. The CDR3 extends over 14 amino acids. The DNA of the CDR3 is TGTGCCAGCAGCTTAGAAGTCAGACAAGAGACCCAGTACTTC. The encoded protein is CASSLEVRQETQYF.

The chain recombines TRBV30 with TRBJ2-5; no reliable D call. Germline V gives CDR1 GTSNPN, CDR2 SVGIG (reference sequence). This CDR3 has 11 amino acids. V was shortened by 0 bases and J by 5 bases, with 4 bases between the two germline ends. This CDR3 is CAWSVSETQYF. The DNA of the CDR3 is TGTGCCTGGAGTGTTTCGGAGACCCAGTACTTC.

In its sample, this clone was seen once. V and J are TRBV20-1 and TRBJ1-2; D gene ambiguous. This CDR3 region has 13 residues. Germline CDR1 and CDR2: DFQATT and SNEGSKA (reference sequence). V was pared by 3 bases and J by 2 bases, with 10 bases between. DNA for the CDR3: TGCAGTGCTAGTGTTGCGGCCAACTATGGCTACACCTTC. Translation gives CSASVAANYGYTF.

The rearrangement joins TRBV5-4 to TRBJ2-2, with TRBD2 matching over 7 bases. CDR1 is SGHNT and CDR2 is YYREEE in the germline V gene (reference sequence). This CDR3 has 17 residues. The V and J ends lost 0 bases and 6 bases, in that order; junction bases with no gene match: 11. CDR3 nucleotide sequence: TGTGCCAGCAGCTTGGAATTGCGACGGGGGGACTCCGGGGAGCTGTTTTTT. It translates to CASSLELRRGDSGELFF. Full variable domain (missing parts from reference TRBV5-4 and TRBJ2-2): ETGVTQSPTHLIKTRGQQVTLRCSSQSGHNTVSWYQQALGQGPQFIFQYYREEENGRGNFPPRFSGLQFPNYSSELNVNALELDDSALYLCASSLELRRGDSGELFFGEGSRLTVL.

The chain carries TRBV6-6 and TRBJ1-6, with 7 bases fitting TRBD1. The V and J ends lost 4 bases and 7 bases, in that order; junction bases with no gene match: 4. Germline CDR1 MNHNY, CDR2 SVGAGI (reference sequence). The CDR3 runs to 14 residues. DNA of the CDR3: TGTGCCAGCAGTTTGGAGGGGGCGAATTCACCCCTCCACTTT. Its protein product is CASSLEGANSPLHF.

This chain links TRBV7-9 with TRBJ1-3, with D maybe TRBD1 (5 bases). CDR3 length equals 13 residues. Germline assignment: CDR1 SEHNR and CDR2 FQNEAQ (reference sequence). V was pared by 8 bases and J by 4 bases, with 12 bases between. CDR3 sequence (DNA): TGTGCCAGCCCTCAGGGTCAGGGAAACACCATATATTTT. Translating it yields CASPQGQGNTIYF. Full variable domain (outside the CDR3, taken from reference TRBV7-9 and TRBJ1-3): DTGVSQNPRHKITKRGQNVTFRCDPISEHNRLYWYRQTLGQGPEFLTYFQNEAQLEKSRLLSDRFSAERPKGSFSTLEIQRTEQGDSAMYLCASPQGQGNTIYFGEGSWLTVV.

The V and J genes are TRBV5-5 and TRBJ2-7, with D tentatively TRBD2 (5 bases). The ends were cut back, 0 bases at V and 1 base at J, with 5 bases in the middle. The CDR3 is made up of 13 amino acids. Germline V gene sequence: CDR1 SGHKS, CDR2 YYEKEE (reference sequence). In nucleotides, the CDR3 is TGTGCCAGCAGCTTGGCGGGGTCCTACGAGCAGTACTTC. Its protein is CASSLAGSYEQYF.

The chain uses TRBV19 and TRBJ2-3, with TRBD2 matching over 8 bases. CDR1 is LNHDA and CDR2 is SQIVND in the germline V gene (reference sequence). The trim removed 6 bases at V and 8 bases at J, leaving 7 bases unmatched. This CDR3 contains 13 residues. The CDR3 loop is CASRPGLASTQYF. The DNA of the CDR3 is TGTGCCAGTAGACCCGGACTAGCATCTACGCAGTATTTT.

The CDR3 region has the DNA TGTGCCAGCAGGACCGACAGGGGGTGGAAGGAAAAACTGTTTTTT. It yields the protein CASRTDRGWKEKLFF. The chain employs TRBV2 and TRBJ1-4; 9 positions match TRBD1. Germline CDR1 and CDR2: SNHLY and FYNNEI. This CDR3 contains 15 residues. J lost 8 bases, V lost 6 bases, and 10 bases had no gene match. Drawing the rest from reference TRBV2 and TRBJ1-4, the complete variable domain is EPEVTQTPSHQVTQMGQEVILRCVPISNHLYFYWYRQILGQKVEFLVSFYNNEISEKSEIFDDQFSVERPDGSNFTLKIRSTKLEDSAMYFCASRTDRGWKEKLFFGSGTQLSVL.

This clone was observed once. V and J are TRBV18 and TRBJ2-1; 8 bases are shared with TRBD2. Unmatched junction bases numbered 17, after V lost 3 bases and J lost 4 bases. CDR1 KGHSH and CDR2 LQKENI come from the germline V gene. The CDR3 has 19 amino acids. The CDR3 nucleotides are TGTGCCAGCTCACCCGGGCCGCAGCTGACAGCGGGAGATTACAATGAGCAGTTCTTC. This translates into CASSPGPQLTAGDYNEQFF. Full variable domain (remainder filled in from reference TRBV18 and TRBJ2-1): NAGVMQNPRHLVRRRGQEARLRCSPMKGHSHVYWYRQLPEEGLKFMVYLQKENIIDESGMPKERFSAEFPKEGPSILRIQQVVRGDSAAYFCASSPGPQLTAGDYNEQFFGPGTRLTVL.

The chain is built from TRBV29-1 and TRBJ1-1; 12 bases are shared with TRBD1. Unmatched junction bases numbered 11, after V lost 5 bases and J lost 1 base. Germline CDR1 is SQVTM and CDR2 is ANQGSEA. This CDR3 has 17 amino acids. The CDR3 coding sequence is TGCAGCGTTATAAAAGGGACAGGGGGCCTTGCGAACACTGAAGCTTTCTTT. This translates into CSVIKGTGGLANTEAFF.

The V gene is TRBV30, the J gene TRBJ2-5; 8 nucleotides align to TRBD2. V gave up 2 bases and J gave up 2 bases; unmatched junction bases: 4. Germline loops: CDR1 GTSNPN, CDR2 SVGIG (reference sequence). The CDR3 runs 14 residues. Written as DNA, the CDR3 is TGTGCCTGGAGTCGGGGGGGGTCACAAGAGACCCAGTACTTC. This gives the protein CAWSRGGSQETQYF.

The CDR3 here is CASSEFPFVTTGELFF. The CDR3 nucleotides read TGTGCCAGCAGTGAATTCCCTTTTGTCACTACCGGGGAGCTGTTTTTT. V usage is TRBV2 and J usage is TRBJ2-2; D not certain. The CDR3 length is 16 residues. CDR1 is SNHLY and CDR2 is FYNNEI in the germline V gene. Trimming took off 2 bases at V and 5 bases at J, with 15 bases between the two ends.

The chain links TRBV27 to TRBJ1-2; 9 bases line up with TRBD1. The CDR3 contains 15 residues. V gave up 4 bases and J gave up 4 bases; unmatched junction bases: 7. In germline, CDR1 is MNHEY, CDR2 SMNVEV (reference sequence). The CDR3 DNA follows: TGTGCCAGCAGTTCCCGGGACAGGGTAGGCTATGGCTACACCTTC. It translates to CASSSRDRVGYGYTF.

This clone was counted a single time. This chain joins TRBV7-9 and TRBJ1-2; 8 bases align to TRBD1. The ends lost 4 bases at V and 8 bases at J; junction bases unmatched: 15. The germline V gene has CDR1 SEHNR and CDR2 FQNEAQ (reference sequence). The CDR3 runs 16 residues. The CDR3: CASSYLISGGAQGYTF. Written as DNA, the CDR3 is TGTGCCAGCAGCTACCTAATATCAGGGGGCGCACAGGGCTACACCTTC. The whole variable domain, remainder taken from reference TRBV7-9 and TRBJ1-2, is DTGVSQNPRHKITKRGQNVTFRCDPISEHNRLYWYRQTLGQGPEFLTYFQNEAQLEKSRLLSDRFSAERPKGSFSTLEIQRTEQGDSAMYLCASSYLISGGAQGYTFGSGTRLTVV.

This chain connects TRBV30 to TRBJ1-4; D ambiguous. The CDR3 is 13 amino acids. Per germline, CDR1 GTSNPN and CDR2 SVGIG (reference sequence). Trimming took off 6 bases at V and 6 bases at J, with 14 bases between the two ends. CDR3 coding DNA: TGTGCCTGTCGACGCCAGGTTTATGAAAAACTGTTTTTT. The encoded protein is CACRRQVYEKLFF.